The sequence of this TCR beta chain was determined in a study of PD-L1 blockade in urothelial cancer. Only in-frame clones appear in the TCRdb table, and some are missing; sequencing was by immunoSEQ multiplex PCR. This table holds around 120,000 clones, approximately 90% found once. Regarding time point: peripheral blood 6 weeks after treatment start. V lost 1 base and J lost 2; bases outside the gene matches: 6. Germline assignment: CDR1 MNHNS and CDR2 SASEGT. The length of the CDR3 is 16 residues. This chain joins TRBV6-1 and TRBJ2-3; 7 bases are a match to TRBD2. Sample: PBMCs, taken around atezolizumab (anti-PD-L1) treatment. The source of this sequence is a man in his 60s with urothelial cancer. CDR3 in DNA: TGTGCCAGCAGTGAAGGGGCGGGGGTAGTCACAGATACGCAGTATTTT. It yields the protein CASSEGAGVVTDTQYF.